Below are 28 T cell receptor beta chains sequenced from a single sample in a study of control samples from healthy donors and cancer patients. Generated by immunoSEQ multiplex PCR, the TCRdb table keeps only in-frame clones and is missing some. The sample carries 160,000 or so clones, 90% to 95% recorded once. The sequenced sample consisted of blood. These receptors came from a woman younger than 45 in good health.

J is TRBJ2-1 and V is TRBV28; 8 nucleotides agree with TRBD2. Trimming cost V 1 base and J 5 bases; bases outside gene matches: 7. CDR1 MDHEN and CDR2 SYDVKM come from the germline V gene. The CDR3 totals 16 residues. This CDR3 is CASSLLGLAGHNEQFF. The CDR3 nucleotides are TGTGCCAGCAGTTTATTAGGCCTAGCGGGCCACAATGAGCAGTTCTTC.

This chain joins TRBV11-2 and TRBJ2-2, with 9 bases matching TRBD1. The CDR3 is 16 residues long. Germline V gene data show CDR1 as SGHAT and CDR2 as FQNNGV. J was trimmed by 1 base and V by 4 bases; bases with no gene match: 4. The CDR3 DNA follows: TGTGCCAGCAGCTCGGACAGGGGTTGGAACACCGGGGAGCTGTTTTTT. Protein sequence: CASSSDRGWNTGELFF.

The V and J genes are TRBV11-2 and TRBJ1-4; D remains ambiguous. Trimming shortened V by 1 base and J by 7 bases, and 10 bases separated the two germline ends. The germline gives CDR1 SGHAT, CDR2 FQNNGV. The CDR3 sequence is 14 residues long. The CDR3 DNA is TGTGCCAGCAGCTTAGCGGTGGGCGGTGAAAAACTGTTTTTT. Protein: CASSLAVGGEKLFF.

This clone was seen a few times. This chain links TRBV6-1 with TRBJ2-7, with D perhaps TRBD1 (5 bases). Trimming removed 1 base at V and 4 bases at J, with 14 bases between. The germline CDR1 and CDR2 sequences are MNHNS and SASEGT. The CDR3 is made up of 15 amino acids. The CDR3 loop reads CASSEELGGAYEQYF. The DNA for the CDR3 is TGTGCCAGCAGTGAAGAGTTGGGTGGGGCATACGAGCAGTACTTC.

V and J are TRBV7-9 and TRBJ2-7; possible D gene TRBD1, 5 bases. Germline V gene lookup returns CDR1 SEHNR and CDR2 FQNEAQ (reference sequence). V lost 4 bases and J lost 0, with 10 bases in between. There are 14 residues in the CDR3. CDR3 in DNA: TGTGCCAGCAGCTCCTGGGGCACCTCCTACGAGCAGTACTTC. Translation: CASSSWGTSYEQYF. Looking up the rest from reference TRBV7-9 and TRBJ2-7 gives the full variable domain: DTGVSQNPRHKITKRGQNVTFRCDPISEHNRLYWYRQTLGQGPEFLTYFQNEAQLEKSRLLSDRFSAERPKGSFSTLEIQRTEQGDSAMYLCASSSWGTSYEQYFGPGTRLTVT.

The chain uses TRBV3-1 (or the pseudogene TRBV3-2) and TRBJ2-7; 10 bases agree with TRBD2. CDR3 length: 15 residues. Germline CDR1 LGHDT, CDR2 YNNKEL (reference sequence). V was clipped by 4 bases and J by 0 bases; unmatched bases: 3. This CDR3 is CASSRTSGSSYEQYF. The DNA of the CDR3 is TGTGCCAGCAGCCGGACTAGCGGAAGCTCCTACGAGCAGTACTTC.

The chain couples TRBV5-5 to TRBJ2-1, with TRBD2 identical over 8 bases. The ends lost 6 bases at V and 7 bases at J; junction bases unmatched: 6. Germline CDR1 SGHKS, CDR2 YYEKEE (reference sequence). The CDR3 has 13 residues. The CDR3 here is CASKISGINEQFF. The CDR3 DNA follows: TGTGCCAGCAAAATTAGCGGGATAAATGAGCAGTTCTTC.

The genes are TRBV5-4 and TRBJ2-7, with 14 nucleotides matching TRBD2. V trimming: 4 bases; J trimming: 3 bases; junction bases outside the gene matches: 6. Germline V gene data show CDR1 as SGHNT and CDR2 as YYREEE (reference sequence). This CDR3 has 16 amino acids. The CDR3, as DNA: TGTGCCAGCAGCGCGGGACTAGCGGGAGCCGACTACGAGCAGTACTTC. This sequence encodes CASSAGLAGADYEQYF.

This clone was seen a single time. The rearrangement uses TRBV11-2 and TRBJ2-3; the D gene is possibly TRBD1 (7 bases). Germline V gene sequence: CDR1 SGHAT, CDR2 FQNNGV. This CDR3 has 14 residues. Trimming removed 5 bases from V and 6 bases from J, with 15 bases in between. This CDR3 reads CASSQGGRGDTQYF. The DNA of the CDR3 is TGTGCCAGCAGCCAGGGGGGACGGGGGGATACGCAGTATTTT.

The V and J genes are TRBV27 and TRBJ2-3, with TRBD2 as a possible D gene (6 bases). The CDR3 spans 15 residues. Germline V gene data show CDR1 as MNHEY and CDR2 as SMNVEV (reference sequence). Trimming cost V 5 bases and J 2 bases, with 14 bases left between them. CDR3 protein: CASSPRDWLTDTQYF. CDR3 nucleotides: TGTGCCAGCAGTCCTAGGGACTGGCTCACAGATACGCAGTATTTT.

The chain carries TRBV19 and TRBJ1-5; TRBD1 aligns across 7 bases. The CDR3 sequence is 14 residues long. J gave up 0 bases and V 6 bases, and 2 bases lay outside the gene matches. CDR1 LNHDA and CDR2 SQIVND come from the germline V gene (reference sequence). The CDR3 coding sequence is TGTGCCAGTAGGGGACAGCTTAGCAATCAGCCCCAGCATTTT. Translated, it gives CASRGQLSNQPQHF.

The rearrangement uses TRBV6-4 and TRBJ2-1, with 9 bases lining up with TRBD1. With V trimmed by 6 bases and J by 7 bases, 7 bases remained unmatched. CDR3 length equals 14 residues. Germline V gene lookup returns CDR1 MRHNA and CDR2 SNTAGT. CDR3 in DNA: TGTGCCAGCAGCCTACAGGGGGCCGCTAATGAGCAGTTCTTC. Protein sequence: CASSLQGAANEQFF.

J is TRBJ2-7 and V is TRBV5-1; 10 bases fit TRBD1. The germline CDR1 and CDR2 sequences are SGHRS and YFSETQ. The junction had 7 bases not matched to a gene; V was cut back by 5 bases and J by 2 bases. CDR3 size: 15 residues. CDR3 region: CASSSGQGIAYEQYF. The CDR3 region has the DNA TGCGCCAGCAGTTCGGGACAGGGGATCGCCTACGAGCAGTACTTC.

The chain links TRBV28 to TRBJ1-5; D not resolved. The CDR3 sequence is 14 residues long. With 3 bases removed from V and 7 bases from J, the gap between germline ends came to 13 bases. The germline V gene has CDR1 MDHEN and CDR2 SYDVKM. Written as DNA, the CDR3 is TGTGCCAGCAGTTTGGGCCGGGGTTCCCAGCCCCAGCATTTT. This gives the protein CASSLGRGSQPQHF.

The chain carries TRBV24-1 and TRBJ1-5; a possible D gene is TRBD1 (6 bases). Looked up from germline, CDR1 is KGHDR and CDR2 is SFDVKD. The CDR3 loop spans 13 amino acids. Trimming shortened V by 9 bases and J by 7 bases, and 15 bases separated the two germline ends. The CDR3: CATSGQSLQPQHF. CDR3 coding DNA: TGTGCCACCTCCGGACAGTCCCTCCAGCCCCAGCATTTT.

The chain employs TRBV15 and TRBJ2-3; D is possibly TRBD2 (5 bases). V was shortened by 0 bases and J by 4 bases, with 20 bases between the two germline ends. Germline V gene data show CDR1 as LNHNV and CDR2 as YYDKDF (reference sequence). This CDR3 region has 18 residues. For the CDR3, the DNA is TGTGCCACCAGCAGAGATCGGGGTGGAGCTTTTTTCGCAGATACGCAGTATTTT. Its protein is CATSRDRGGAFFADTQYF.

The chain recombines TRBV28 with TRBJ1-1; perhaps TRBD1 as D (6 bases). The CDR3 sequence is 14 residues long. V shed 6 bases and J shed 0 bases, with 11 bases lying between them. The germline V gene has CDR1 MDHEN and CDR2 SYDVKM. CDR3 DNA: TGTGCCAGCAGCTTGACAGGACTGAACACTGAAGCTTTCTTT. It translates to CASSLTGLNTEAFF. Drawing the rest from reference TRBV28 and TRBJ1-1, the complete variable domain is DVKVTQSSRYLVKRTGEKVFLECVQDMDHENMFWYRQDPGLGLRLIYFSYDVKMKEKGDIPEGYSVSREKKERFSLILESASTNQTSMYLCASSLTGLNTEAFFGQGTRLTVV.

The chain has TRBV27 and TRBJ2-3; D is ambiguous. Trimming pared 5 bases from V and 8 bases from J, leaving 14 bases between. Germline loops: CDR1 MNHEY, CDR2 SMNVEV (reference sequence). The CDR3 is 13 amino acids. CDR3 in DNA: TGTGCCAGCAGTCCCCCCGGTCACGCTACGCAGTATTTT. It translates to CASSPPGHATQYF.

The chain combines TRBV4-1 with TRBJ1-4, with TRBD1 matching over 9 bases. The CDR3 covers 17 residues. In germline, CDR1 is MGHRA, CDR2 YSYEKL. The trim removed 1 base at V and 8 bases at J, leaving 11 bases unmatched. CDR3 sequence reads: CASSQALGGTGLEKLFF. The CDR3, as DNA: TGCGCCAGCAGCCAAGCCCTCGGGGGGACAGGGTTAGAAAAACTGTTTTTT.

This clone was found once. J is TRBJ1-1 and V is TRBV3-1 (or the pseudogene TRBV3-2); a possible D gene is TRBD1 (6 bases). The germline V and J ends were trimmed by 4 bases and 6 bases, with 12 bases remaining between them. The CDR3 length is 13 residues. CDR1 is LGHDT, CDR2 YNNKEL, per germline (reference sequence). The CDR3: CASSRPGVPEAFF. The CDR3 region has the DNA TGTGCCAGCAGCCGTCCAGGGGTCCCTGAAGCTTTCTTT.

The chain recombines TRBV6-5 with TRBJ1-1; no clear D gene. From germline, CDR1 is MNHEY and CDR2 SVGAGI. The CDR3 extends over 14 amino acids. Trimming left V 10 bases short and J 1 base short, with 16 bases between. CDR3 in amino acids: CATKSILQNTEAFF. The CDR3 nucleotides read TGTGCCACCAAGAGTATCCTACAGAACACTGAAGCTTTCTTT.

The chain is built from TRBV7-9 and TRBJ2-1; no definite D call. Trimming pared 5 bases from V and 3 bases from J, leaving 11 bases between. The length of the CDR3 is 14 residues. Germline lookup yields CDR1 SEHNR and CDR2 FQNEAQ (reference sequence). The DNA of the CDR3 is TGTGCCAGCAGCCCGACACCCTACTACAATGAGCAGTTCTTC. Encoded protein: CASSPTPYYNEQFF.

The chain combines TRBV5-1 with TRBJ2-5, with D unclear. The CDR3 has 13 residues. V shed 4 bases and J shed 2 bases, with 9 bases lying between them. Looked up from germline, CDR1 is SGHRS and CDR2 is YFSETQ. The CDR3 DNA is TGCGCCAGCAGCGGTGGCGTTCAAGAGACCCAGTACTTC. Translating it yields CASSGGVQETQYF.

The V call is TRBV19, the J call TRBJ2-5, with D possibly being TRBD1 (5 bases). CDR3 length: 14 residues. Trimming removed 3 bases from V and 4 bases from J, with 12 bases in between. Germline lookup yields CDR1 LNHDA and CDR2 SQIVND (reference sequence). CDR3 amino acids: CASSISQGLETQYF. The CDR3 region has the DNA TGTGCCAGTAGTATCTCCCAGGGCCTAGAGACCCAGTACTTC. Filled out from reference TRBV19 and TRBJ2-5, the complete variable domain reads DGGITQSPKYLFRKEGQNVTLSCEQNLNHDAMYWYRQDPGQGLRLIYYSQIVNDFQKGDIAEGYSVSREKKESFPLTVTSAQKNPTAFYLCASSISQGLETQYFGPGTRLLVL.

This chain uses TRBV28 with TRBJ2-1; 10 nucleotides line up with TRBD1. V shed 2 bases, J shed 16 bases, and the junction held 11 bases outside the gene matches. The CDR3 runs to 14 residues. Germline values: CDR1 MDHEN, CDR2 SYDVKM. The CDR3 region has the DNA TGTGCCAGCAGTTTACGTCCCGGGACAGGGGAAGGCTTCTTC. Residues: CASSLRPGTGEGFF.

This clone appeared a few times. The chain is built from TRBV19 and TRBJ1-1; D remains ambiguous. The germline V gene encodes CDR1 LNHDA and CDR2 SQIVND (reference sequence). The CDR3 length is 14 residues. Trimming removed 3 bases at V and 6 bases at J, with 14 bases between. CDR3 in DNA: TGTGCCAGTAGTATCGGGCACGGCGTTCCTGAAGCTTTCTTT. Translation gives CASSIGHGVPEAFF.

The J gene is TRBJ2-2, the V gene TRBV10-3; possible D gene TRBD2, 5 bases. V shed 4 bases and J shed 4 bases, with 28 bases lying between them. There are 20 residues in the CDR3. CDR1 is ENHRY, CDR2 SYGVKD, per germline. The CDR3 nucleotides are TGTGCCATCAGTGGACTTACCGAACACCGGGGAGATCGGACCACCGGGGAGCTGTTTTTT. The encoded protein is CAISGLTEHRGDRTTGELFF.

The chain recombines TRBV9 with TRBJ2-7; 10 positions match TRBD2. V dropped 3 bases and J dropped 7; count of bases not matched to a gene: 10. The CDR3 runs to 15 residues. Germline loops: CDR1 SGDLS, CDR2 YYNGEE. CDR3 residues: CASSASGSLGGEQYF. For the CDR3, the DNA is TGTGCCAGCAGCGCTAGCGGGAGTCTCGGCGGGGAGCAGTACTTC.